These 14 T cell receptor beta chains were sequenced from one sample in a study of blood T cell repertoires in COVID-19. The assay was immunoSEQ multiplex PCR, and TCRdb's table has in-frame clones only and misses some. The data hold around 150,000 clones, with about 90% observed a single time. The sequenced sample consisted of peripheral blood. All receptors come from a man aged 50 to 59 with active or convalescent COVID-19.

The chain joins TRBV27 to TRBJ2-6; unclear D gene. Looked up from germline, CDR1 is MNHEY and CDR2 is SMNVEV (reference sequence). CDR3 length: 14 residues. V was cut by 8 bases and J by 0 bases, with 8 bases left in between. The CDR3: CASGGLSGANVLTF. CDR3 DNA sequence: TGTGCCAGCGGTGGCCTCTCTGGGGCCAACGTCCTGACTTTC. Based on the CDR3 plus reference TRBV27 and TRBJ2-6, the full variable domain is EAQVTQNPRYLITVTGKKLTVTCSQNMNHEYMSWYRQDPGLGLRQIYYSMNVEVTDKGDVPEGYKVSRKEKRNFPLILESPSPNQTSLYFCASGGLSGANVLTFGAGSRLTVL.

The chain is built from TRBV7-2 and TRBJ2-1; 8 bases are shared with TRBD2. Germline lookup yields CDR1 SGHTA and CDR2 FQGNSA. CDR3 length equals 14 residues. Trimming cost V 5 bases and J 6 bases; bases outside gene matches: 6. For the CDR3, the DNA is TGTGCCAGCAGCCCGGGGGGGGGCAGCAATGAGCAGTTCTTC. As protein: CASSPGGGSNEQFF.

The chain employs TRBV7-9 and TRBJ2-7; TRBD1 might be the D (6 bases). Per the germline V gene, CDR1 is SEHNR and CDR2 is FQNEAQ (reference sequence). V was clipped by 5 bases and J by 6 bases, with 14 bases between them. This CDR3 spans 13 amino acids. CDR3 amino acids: CASSTSGVAEQYF. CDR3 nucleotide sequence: TGTGCCAGCAGCACTTCAGGGGTGGCCGAGCAGTACTTC.

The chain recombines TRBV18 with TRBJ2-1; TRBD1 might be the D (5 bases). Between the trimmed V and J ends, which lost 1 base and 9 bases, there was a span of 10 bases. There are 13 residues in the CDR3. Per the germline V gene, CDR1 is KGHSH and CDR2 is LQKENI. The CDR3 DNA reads TGTGCCAGCTCACCACAGGGGTTAGGTGAGCAGTTCTTC. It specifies CASSPQGLGEQFF.

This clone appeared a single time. The CDR3 bases are TGTGCCAGCACCAGGGGGACACCCCTCCACTTT. Translation gives CASTRGTPLHF. The chain carries TRBV2 and TRBJ1-6; 7 nucleotides align to TRBD1. With 7 bases clipped from V and 11 bases from J, the junction kept 2 bases outside the gene matches. The germline gives CDR1 SNHLY, CDR2 FYNNEI. The CDR3 is made up of 11 amino acids.

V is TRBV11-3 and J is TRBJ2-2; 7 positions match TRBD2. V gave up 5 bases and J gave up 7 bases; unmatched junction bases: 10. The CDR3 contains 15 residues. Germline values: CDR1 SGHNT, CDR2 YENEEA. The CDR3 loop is CASSKSAGAGGELFF. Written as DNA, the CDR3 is TGTGCCAGCAGCAAATCGGCGGGAGCGGGCGGGGAGCTGTTTTTT.

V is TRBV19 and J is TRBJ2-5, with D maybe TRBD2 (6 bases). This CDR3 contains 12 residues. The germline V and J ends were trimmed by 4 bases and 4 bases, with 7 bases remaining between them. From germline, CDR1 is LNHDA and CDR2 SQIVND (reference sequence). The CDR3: CASSRRGETQYF. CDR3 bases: TGTGCCAGTAGTAGGCGGGGAGAGACCCAGTACTTC.

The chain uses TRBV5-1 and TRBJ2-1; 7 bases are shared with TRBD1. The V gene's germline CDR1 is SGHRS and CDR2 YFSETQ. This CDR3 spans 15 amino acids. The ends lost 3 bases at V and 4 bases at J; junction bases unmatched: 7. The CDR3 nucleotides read TGCGCCAGCAGCTATACCGGGACAGTGTACAATGAGCAGTTCTTC. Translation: CASSYTGTVYNEQFF.

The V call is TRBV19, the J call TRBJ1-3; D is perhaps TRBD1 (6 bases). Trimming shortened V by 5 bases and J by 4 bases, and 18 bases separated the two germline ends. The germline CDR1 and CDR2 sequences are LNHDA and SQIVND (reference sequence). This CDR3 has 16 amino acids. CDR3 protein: CASSWGLQGFGNTIYF. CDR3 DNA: TGTGCCAGTAGTTGGGGCCTACAGGGATTCGGAAACACCATATATTTT.

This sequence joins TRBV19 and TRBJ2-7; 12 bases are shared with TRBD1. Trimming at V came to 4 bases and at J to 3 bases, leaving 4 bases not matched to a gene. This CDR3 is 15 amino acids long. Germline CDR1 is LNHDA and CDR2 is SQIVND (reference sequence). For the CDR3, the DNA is TGTGCCAGTAGTACGGGACAGGGGGCTGACTACGAGCAGTACTTC. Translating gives CASSTGQGADYEQYF.

The CDR3 here is CASSSSTGEADTQYF. The DNA of the CDR3 is TGTGCCAGCAGCTCCTCGACAGGGGAAGCAGATACGCAGTATTTT. This chain uses TRBV7-9 with TRBJ2-3; 8 bases line up with TRBD1. The length of the CDR3 is 15 residues. CDR1 and CDR2 (germline): SEHNR, FQNEAQ (reference sequence). J was trimmed by 4 bases and V by 4 bases; bases with no gene match: 7.

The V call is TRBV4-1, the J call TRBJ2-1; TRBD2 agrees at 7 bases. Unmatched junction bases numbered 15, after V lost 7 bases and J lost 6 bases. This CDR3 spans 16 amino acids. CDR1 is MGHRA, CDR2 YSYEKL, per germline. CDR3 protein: CASNLWTSPNLNEQFF. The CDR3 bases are TGCGCCAGCAACCTATGGACTAGTCCCAACCTCAATGAGCAGTTCTTC.

As DNA, the CDR3 is TGTGCCAGCAGCTTTTCGGCCCAAAAGGGGCGAAACTATGGCTACACCTTC. It encodes CASSFSAQKGRNYGYTF. The chain combines TRBV11-2 with TRBJ1-2; the D gene is possibly TRBD1 (5 bases). The CDR3 consists of 17 residues. Germline V gene data show CDR1 as SGHAT and CDR2 as FQNNGV. Trimming removed 3 bases from V and 2 bases from J, with 19 bases in between.

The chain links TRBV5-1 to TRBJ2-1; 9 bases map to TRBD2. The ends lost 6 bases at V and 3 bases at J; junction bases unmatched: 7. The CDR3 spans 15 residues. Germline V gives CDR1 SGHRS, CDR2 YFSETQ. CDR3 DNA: TGCGCCAGCACCCTTTTAGCGGGGGTCTACAATGAGCAGTTCTTC. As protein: CASTLLAGVYNEQFF.